This T cell receptor (beta chain) stems from a study of blood T cell repertoires in COVID-19. Looking at the study overall: COVID-19 samples from acute and convalescent phases originated in the United States, Italy and Spain.

The V gene end was trimmed by 6 bases and the J gene end by 8 bases; junction bases not matched to a gene: 15. Germline V CDR1 and CDR2: MNHEY, SVGEGT. This CDR3 contains 16 residues. The table lists this clone with a count of one. Original processing methods: Amplification with reference gene primers provided the estimates of nucleated cell counts. Clones were read by immunoSEQ multiplex PCR, and TCRdb kept only the in-frame ones, dropping some. V and J calls and clone size are those listed in that table; D and trimming were worked out from the DNA. Of roughly 360,000 clones in the sample, roughly four fifths were seen once. Which cohort a participant joined came from the clinical history participants gave.

The material sequenced was PBMCs or T cells enriched from blood (not recorded which). The clonotype comes from a woman between 50 and 59 years old who had recovered from COVID-19. The chain employs TRBV6-2 or TRBV6-3 and TRBJ2-3; 9 bases agree with TRBD2. The CDR3 here is CASSPGGGGLSGTQYF. In DNA, the CDR3 is TGTGCCAGCAGCCCTGGCGGGGGGGGACTATCGGGTACGCAGTATTTT.